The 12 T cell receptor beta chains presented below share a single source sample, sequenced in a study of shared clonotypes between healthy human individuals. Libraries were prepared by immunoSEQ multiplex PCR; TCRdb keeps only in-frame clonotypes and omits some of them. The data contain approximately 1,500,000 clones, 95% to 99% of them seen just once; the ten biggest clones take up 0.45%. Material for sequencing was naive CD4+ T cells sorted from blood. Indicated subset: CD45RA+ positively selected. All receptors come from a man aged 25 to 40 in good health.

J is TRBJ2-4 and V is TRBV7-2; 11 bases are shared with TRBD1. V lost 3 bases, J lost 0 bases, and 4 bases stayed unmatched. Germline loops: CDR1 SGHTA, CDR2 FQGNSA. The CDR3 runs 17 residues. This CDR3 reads CASSFWTGGIAKNIQYF. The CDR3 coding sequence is TGTGCCAGCAGCTTCTGGACAGGGGGCATAGCCAAAAACATTCAGTACTTC.

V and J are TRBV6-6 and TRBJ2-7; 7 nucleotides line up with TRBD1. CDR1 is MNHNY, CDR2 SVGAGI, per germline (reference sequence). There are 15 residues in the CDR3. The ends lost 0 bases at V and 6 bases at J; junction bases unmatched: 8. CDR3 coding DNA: TGTGCCAGCAGTTACTCGATACAGGGGAAAAGCGAGCAGTACTTC. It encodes CASSYSIQGKSEQYF.

CDR3 amino acids: CASSQGSAGGYEQYF. The CDR3 region has the DNA TGCGCCAGCAGCCAAGGATCAGCGGGAGGCTACGAGCAGTACTTC. This chain joins TRBV4-3 and TRBJ2-7; 9 nucleotides agree with TRBD2. The CDR3 spans 15 residues. CDR1 is LGHNA, CDR2 YSLEER, per germline. V lost 1 base and J lost 3; bases outside the gene matches: 4.

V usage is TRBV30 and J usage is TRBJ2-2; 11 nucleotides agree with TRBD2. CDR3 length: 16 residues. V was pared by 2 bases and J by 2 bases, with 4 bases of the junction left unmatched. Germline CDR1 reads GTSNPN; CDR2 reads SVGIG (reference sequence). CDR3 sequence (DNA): TGTGCCTGGAGTCTTCGACTAGCGGGAAACACCGGGGAGCTGTTTTTT. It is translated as CAWSLRLAGNTGELFF.

This chain's CDR3 is CASSLTEAFF. The CDR3 DNA follows: TGTGCCAGCAGCTTGACTGAAGCTTTCTTT. This sequence joins TRBV7-9 and TRBJ1-1; D remains unclear. Germline lookup yields CDR1 SEHNR and CDR2 FQNEAQ (reference sequence). With 3 bases removed from V and 5 bases from J, the gap between germline ends came to 1 base. The CDR3 spans 10 residues.

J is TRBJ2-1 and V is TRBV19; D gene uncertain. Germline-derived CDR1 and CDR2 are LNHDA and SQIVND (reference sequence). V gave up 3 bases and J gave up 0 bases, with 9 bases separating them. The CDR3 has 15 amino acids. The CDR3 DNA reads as TGTGCCAGTAGTATCGACCGCCGCTCCTACAATGAGCAGTTCTTC. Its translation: CASSIDRRSYNEQFF.

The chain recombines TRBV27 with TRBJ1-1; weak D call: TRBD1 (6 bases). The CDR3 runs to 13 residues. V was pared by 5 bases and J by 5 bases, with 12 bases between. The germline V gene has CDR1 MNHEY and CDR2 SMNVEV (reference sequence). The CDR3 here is CASSREQGTEAFF. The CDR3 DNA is TGTGCCAGCAGTAGAGAACAGGGAACTGAAGCTTTCTTT.

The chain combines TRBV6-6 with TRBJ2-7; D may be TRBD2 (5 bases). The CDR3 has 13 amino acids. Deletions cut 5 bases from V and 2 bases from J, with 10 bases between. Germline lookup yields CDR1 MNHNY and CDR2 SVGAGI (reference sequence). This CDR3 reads CASSTRLAYEQYF. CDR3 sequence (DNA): TGTGCCAGCAGTACTAGGTTGGCCTACGAGCAGTACTTC.

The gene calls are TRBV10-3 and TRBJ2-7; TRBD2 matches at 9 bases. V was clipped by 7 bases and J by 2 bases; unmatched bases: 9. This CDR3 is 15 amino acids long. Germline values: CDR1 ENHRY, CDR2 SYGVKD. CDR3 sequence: CAIKGSTSGTYEQYF. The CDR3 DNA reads TGTGCCATCAAAGGATCGACTAGCGGAACCTACGAGCAGTACTTC.

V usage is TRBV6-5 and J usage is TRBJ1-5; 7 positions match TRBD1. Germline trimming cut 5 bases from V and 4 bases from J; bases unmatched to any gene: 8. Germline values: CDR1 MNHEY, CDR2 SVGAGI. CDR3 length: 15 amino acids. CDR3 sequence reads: CASSRHGDRNQPQHF. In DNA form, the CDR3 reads TGTGCCAGCAGTCGCCACGGGGACAGAAATCAGCCCCAGCATTTT.

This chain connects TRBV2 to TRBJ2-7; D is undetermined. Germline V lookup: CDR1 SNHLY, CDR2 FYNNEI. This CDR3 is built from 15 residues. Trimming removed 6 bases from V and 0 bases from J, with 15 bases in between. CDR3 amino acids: CASRTQTLSSYEQYF. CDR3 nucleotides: TGTGCCAGCAGAACTCAAACTCTAAGCTCCTACGAGCAGTACTTC.

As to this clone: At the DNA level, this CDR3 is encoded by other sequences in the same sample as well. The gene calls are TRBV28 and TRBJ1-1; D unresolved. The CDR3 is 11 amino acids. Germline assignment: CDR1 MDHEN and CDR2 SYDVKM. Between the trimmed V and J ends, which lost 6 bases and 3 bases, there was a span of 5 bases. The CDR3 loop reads CASRRDTEAFF. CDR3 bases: TGTGCCAGCAGGAGAGACACTGAAGCTTTCTTT.